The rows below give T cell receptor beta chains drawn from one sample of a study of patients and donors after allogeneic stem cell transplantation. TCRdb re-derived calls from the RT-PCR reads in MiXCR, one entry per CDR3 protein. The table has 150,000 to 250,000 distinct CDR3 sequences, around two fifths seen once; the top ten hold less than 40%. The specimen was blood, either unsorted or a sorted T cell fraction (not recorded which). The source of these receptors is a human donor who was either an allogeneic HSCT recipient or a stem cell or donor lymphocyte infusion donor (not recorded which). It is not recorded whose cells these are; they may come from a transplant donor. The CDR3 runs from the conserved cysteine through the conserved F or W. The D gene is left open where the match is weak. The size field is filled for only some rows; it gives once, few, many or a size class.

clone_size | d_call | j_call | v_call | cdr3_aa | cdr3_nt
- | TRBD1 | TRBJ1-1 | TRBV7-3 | CASSLGQGARAFF | TGTGCCAGCAGTTTAGGACAGGGGGCTCGGGCTTTCTTT
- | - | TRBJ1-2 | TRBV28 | CASSLTFGEYGYTF | TGTGCCAGCAGTTTAACGTTTGGGGAATATGGCTACACCTTC
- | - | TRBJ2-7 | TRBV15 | CATSPGTYYEQYF | TGTGCCACCAGTCCCGGGACTTACTACGAGCAGTACTTC
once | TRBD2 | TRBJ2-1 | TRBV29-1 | CSVEKTSAFYNEQFF | TGCAGCGTTGAAAAAACTAGCGCGTTCTACAATGAGCAGTTCTTC
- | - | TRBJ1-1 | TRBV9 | CASSSTRGATLNTEAFF | TGTGCCAGCAGCTCAACCCGAGGGGCAACTCTTAACACTGAAGCTTTCTTT
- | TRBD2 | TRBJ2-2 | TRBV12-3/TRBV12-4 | CASSPAGVRTGELFF | TGTGCCAGCAGTCCAGCGGGAGTCCGTACCGGGGAGCTGTTTTTT
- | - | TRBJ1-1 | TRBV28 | CASNESGAGHQNTEAFF | TGTGCCAGCAACGAGTCGGGCGCGGGACACCAGAACACTGAAGCTTTCTTT
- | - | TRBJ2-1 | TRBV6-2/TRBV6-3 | CASSYGLDSYNEQFF | TGTGCCAGCAGTTACGGGCTAGACTCCTACAATGAGCAGTTCTTC
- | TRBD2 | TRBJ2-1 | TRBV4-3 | CASSREISGSSYNEQFF | TGCGCCAGCAGCCGAGAGATCAGCGGGAGCTCCTACAATGAGCAGTTCTTC
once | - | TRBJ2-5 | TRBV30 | CAWSLEMYQETQYF | TGTGCCTGGAGCTTAGAAATGTACCAAGAGACCCAGTACTTC
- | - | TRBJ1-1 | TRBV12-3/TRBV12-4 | CASSPWGDQWDTEAFF | TGTGCCAGCAGTCCTTGGGGGGACCAGTGGGACACTGAAGCTTTCTTT
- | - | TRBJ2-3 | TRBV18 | CASSPDLYDTQYF | TGTGCCAGCTCACCGGATTTATATGATACGCAGTATTTT
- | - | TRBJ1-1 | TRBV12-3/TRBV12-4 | CASSLQAASEAFF | TGTGCCAGCAGTTTACAGGCCGCGTCTGAAGCTTTCTTT
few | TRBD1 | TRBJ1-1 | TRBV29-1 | CSVQGQGASNTEAFF | TGCAGCGTTCAAGGACAGGGGGCTTCTAACACTGAAGCTTTCTTT
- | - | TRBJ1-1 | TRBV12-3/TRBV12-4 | CASSLGNTAEAFF | TGTGCCAGCAGTTTAGGGAATACTGCTGAAGCTTTCTTT
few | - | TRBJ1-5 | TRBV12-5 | CATGRDNQPQHF | TGTGCTACAGGACGTGACAATCAGCCCCAGCATTTT
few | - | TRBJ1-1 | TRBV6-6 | CASGRRVMNTEAFF | TGTGCCAGCGGCCGGCGGGTCATGAACACTGAAGCTTTCTTT
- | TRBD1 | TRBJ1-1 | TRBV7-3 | CASSGTGETEAFF | TGTGCCAGCAGCGGTACAGGGGAAACTGAAGCTTTCTTT
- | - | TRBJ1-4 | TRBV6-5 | CASSYSSGTNEKLFF | TGTGCCAGCAGTTACTCCTCGGGTACGAATGAAAAACTGTTTTTT
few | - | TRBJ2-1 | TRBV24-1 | CATSDWTDNEQFF | TGTGCCACCAGTGATTGGACAGACAATGAGCAGTTCTTC
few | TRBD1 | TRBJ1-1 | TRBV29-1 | CSVEFRGDKSAAEAFF | TGCAGCGTTGAATTCAGGGGGGACAAATCCGCCGCTGAAGCTTTCTTT
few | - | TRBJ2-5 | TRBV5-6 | CASSLDYREETQYF | TGTGCCAGCAGCTTGGACTATCGAGAAGAGACCCAGTACTTC
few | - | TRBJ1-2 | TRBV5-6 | CASAGSRGTRYGYTF | TGTGCCAGCGCTGGTTCCAGGGGAACTCGCTATGGCTACACCTTC
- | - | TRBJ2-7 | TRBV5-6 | CASSAGSSYEQYF | TGTGCCAGCAGCGCTGGATCCAGTTACGAGCAGTACTTC
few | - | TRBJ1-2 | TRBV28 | CASSWERGNGYTF | TGTGCCAGCAGTTGGGAAAGGGGTAATGGCTACACCTTC
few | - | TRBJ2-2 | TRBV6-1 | CASTAIRQAGELFF | TGTGCCAGCACCGCCATAAGACAGGCCGGGGAGCTGTTTTTT
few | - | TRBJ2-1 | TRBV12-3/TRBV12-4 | CASSPMGGEQFF | TGTGCCAGCAGCCCCATGGGCGGTGAGCAGTTCTTC
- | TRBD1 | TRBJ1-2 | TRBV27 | CASRAGGSYGYTF | TGTGCCAGCAGGGCAGGGGGCTCGTATGGCTACACCTTC
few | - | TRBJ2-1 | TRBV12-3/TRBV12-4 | CASSQTGLNEQFF | TGTGCCAGCAGTCAAACAGGGCTAAATGAGCAGTTCTTC
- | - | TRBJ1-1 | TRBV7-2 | CASSLAGAGTNTEAFF | TGTGCCAGCAGCTTAGCCGGGGCAGGGACGAACACTGAAGCTTTCTTT
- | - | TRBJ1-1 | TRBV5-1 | CASQGPGLNTEAFF | TGCGCCAGTCAAGGGCCGGGTTTGAACACTGAAGCTTTCTTT
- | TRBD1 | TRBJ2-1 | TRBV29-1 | CSVEWATGPYNEQFF | TGCAGCGTTGAATGGGCGACAGGGCCCTACAATGAGCAGTTCTTC
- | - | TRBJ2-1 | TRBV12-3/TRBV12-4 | CASSLAGGSNEQFF | TGTGCCAGCAGTTTAGCGGGAGGCTCAAATGAGCAGTTCTTC
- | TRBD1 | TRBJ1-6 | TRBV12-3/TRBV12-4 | CASSPTGDNSPLHF | TGTGCCAGCAGCCCGACAGGGGACAATTCACCCCTCCACTTT
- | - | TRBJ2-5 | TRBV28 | CASSRTEQETQYF | TGTGCCAGCAGCAGGACAGAACAAGAGACCCAGTACTTC
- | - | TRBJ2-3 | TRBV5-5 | CASSLEWRGTDTQYF | TGTGCCAGCAGCTTGGAGTGGCGAGGGACAGATACGCAGTATTTT
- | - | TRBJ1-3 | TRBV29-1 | CSVDPTGSGNTIYF | TGCAGCGTTGATCCCACAGGGTCTGGAAACACCATATATTTT
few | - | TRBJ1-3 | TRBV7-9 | CASSLLDNSGNTIYF | TGTGCCAGCAGCCTGTTGGACAACTCTGGAAACACCATATATTTT
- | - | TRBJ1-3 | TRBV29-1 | CSVRTGTSGNTIYF | TGCAGCGTTCGAACTGGGACGTCTGGAAACACCATATATTTT
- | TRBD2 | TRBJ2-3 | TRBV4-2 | CASSHSTSSADTQYF | TGTGCCAGCAGCCACTCGACTAGCAGTGCAGATACGCAGTATTTT
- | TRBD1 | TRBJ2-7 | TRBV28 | CASSTTGTPEQYF | TGTGCCAGCAGCACGACAGGGACCCCCGAGCAGTACTTC
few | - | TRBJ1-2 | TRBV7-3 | CASSLIGGTPISYGYTF | TGTGCCAGCAGCTTAATTGGGGGGACCCCGATCAGCTATGGCTACACCTTC
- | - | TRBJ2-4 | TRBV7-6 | CASSPSGSPNIQYF | TGTGCCAGCAGCCCGAGCGGGTCCCCAAACATTCAGTACTTC
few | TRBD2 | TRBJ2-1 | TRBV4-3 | CASSQVAAGGRDEQFF | TGCGCCAGCAGCCAAGTAGCCGCGGGAGGGCGTGATGAGCAGTTCTTC
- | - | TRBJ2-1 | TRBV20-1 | CSARQTNEQFF | TGCAGTGCTCGACAGACCAATGAGCAGTTCTTC